The next 21 T cell receptor beta chains were all read from a single sample in a study of cytomegalovirus exposure and HLA in healthy donors. Vbeta (60) and Jbeta (13) primers were used in the PCR. Repertoires were generated with immunoSEQ multiplex PCR, while TCRdb's copy carries only in-frame clones and drops some. The sample has around 150,000 clones, roughly 88% seen once. Source material: PBMCs. The source is a man between 18 and 29 years old in good health and CMV-seropositive.

This clone turned up a few times. The V and J genes are TRBV7-9 and TRBJ1-1; possibly TRBD1 for D (6 bases). Trimming left V 5 bases short and J 5 bases short, with 6 bases between. Looked up from germline, CDR1 is SEHNR and CDR2 is FQNEAQ (reference sequence). The CDR3 length is 11 residues. The CDR3 DNA follows: TGTGCCAGCAGCACAGGGACTGAAGCTTTCTTT. This translates into CASSTGTEAFF. Complete variable domain (other parts from reference TRBV7-9 and TRBJ1-1): DTGVSQNPRHKITKRGQNVTFRCDPISEHNRLYWYRQTLGQGPEFLTYFQNEAQLEKSRLLSDRFSAERPKGSFSTLEIQRTEQGDSAMYLCASSTGTEAFFGQGTRLTVV.

The rearrangement links TRBV19 to TRBJ2-7, with unresolved D. The CDR3 runs 14 residues. Per the germline V gene, CDR1 is LNHDA and CDR2 is SQIVND (reference sequence). The V end was cut by 7 bases, the J end by 4 bases, with 17 bases between. CDR3 region: CASKFQAGSYEQYF. The CDR3 DNA sequence: TGTGCCAGTAAATTTCAAGCAGGAAGTTACGAGCAGTACTTC. Based on the CDR3 plus reference TRBV19 and TRBJ2-7, the full variable domain is DGGITQSPKYLFRKEGQNVTLSCEQNLNHDAMYWYRQDPGQGLRLIYYSQIVNDFQKGDIAEGYSVSREKKESFPLTVTSAQKNPTAFYLCASKFQAGSYEQYFGPGTRLTVT.

The genes are TRBV19 and TRBJ2-7; possibly TRBD1 for D (6 bases). The CDR3 loop spans 14 amino acids. V was shortened by 5 bases and J by 4 bases, with 15 bases between the two germline ends. Germline CDR1 LNHDA, CDR2 SQIVND (reference sequence). The CDR3: CASSRQGQGYEQYF. The CDR3 nucleotides are TGTGCCAGTAGTCGGCAGGGGCAAGGGTACGAGCAGTACTTC.

The chain carries TRBV5-5 and TRBJ2-7; D may be TRBD1 (6 bases). The germline V and J ends were trimmed by 0 bases and 4 bases, with 11 bases remaining between them. Germline values: CDR1 SGHKS, CDR2 YYEKEE (reference sequence). The CDR3 length is 14 residues. CDR3 sequence reads: CASSLATGPYEQYF. CDR3 in DNA: TGTGCCAGCAGCTTGGCCACAGGGCCGTACGAGCAGTACTTC.

The rearrangement uses TRBV5-6 and TRBJ2-5, with D perhaps TRBD1 (5 bases). CDR3 length equals 16 residues. Trimming cost V 4 bases and J 2 bases, with 18 bases left between them. From germline, CDR1 is SGHDT and CDR2 YYEEEE. The CDR3 is CASSPTPRQLQETQYF. For the CDR3, the DNA is TGTGCCAGCAGCCCTACACCGAGACAGCTACAAGAGACCCAGTACTTC.

This sequence joins TRBV5-4 and TRBJ1-2; tentative D call: TRBD1 (6 bases). Trimming removed 5 bases at V and 4 bases at J, with 15 bases between. CDR1 SGHNT and CDR2 YYREEE come from the germline V gene (reference sequence). This CDR3 region has 14 residues. CDR3 bases: TGTGCCAGCAGGGAGGCGGGGGCGGTCTATGGCTACACCTTC. This translates into CASREAGAVYGYTF.

This clone was found a few times. The chain carries TRBV7-6 and TRBJ2-3; 11 nucleotides line up with TRBD2. The V and J ends lost 11 bases and 2 bases, in that order; junction bases with no gene match: 9. The CDR3 loop spans 15 amino acids. CDR1 SGHVS and CDR2 FNYEAQ come from the germline V gene. This CDR3 is CACGPTSGTTDTQYF. In nucleotides, the CDR3 is TGTGCCTGTGGGCCGACTAGCGGGACCACAGATACGCAGTATTTT.

V usage is TRBV12-5 and J usage is TRBJ2-7; 9 bases are a match to TRBD1. The germline V gene has CDR1 LGHNT and CDR2 FRNRAP. The ends lost 4 bases at V and 6 bases at J; junction bases unmatched: 10. This CDR3 has 15 amino acids. This CDR3 reads CASGWATGGLGEQYF. CDR3 nucleotides: TGTGCTAGTGGTTGGGCGACAGGGGGTTTGGGCGAGCAGTACTTC. The variable domain in full, with the rest retrieved from reference TRBV12-5 and TRBJ2-7, is DARVTQTPRHKVTEMGQEVTMRCQPILGHNTVFWYRQTMMQGLELLAYFRNRAPLDDSGMPKDRFSAEMPDATLATLKIQPSEPRDSAVYFCASGWATGGLGEQYFGPGTRLTVT.

The rearrangement links TRBV5-1 to TRBJ1-1; TRBD1 is a possible D gene (6 bases). Germline V gene sequence: CDR1 SGHRS, CDR2 YFSETQ. V dropped 5 bases and J dropped 0 bases, with 14 bases sitting between them. This CDR3 contains 15 residues. CDR3 in amino acids: CASSMGGAVNTEAFF. DNA of the CDR3: TGCGCCAGCAGTATGGGGGGGGCGGTGAACACTGAAGCTTTCTTT.

V usage is TRBV4-1 and J usage is TRBJ2-5; tentative D call: TRBD2 (5 bases). This CDR3 is 13 amino acids long. The V end was cut by 0 bases, the J end by 7 bases, with 9 bases between. CDR1 and CDR2 from the germline V gene are MGHRA and YSYEKL. CDR3: CASSQEERGTQYF. CDR3 in DNA: TGCGCCAGCAGCCAAGAGGAACGGGGGACCCAGTACTTC.

The chain links TRBV13 to TRBJ2-6, with D hard to call. Germline CDR1 and CDR2: PRHDT and FYEKMQ (reference sequence). Trimming removed 0 bases from V and 0 bases from J, with 9 bases in between. The CDR3 runs 17 residues. In DNA, the CDR3 is TGTGCCAGCAGCTTAGGGCTCGGCGGCTCTGGGGCCAACGTCCTGACTTTC. Its protein product is CASSLGLGGSGANVLTF. Filled out from reference TRBV13 and TRBJ2-6, the complete variable domain reads AAGVIQSPRHLIKEKRETATLKCYPIPRHDTVYWYQQGPGQDPQFLISFYEKMQSDKGSIPDRFSAQQFSDYHSELNMSSLELGDSALYFCASSLGLGGSGANVLTFGAGSRLTVL.

This clone was detected only once. The CDR3 DNA is TGTGCCTGGAGGGACATGATCATCCAAGAGACCCAGTACTTC. It translates to CAWRDMIIQETQYF. The genes are TRBV30 and TRBJ2-5; perhaps TRBD1 as D (5 bases). CDR1 is GTSNPN and CDR2 is SVGIG in the germline V gene (reference sequence). The CDR3 runs to 14 residues. Trimming removed 3 bases from V and 1 base from J, with 12 bases in between.

The chain is built from TRBV5-1 and TRBJ2-1, with 7 bases lining up with TRBD1. The trim removed 1 base at V and 8 bases at J, leaving 3 bases unmatched. The germline V gene has CDR1 SGHRS and CDR2 YFSETQ. This CDR3 is built from 13 residues. CDR3 nucleotide sequence: TGCGCCAGCAGCTTGACGACAGGGTATGAGCAGTTCTTC. Translating gives CASSLTTGYEQFF.

V and J are TRBV7-6 and TRBJ2-3; 8 bases are shared with TRBD2. The CDR3 has 17 amino acids. Germline trimming cut 5 bases from V and 1 base from J; bases unmatched to any gene: 11. CDR1 is SGHVS, CDR2 FNYEAQ, per germline. The CDR3 sequence: CASSLDGGAVGTDTQYF. The CDR3, as DNA: TGTGCCAGCAGCCTTGACGGGGGGGCCGTAGGCACAGATACGCAGTATTTT.

The rearrangement links TRBV7-8 to TRBJ2-2, with a possible D match to TRBD1 (5 bases). The CDR3 spans 14 residues. The germline V gene has CDR1 SGHVS and CDR2 FQNEAQ. Trimming took 5 bases from V and 5 from J, leaving 12 bases between them. The CDR3 spells CASSPQGRTGELFF. In nucleotides, the CDR3 is TGTGCCAGCAGCCCTCAGGGTCGGACCGGGGAGCTGTTTTTT.

This rearrangement joins TRBV5-1 to TRBJ1-2; 9 bases align to TRBD1. Germline CDR1 and CDR2: SGHRS and YFSETQ. The CDR3 runs to 14 residues. With 6 bases clipped from V and 5 bases from J, the junction kept 8 bases outside the gene matches. This CDR3 is CASTTGDREYGYTF. In DNA form, the CDR3 reads TGCGCCAGCACGACCGGGGACAGGGAATATGGCTACACCTTC.

This rearrangement joins TRBV4-3 to TRBJ2-3, with D possibly TRBD2 on 6 matching bases. There are 15 residues in the CDR3. V dropped 1 base and J dropped 8 bases, with 16 bases sitting between them. Germline V CDR1 and CDR2: LGHNA, YSLEER. CDR3 nucleotides: TGCGCCAGCAGCCAAGCCGTCCTAGGAGGGGTTACGCAGTATTTT. Its protein is CASSQAVLGGVTQYF.

V gene TRBV27 combines with J gene TRBJ1-2, with 7 bases lining up with TRBD1. The J segment lost 7 bases and the V segment lost 5 bases, leaving 10 bases of the junction unmatched. This CDR3 region has 14 residues. Germline CDR1 and CDR2: MNHEY and SMNVEV (reference sequence). CDR3 in DNA: TGTGCCAGCAGTCTAGGACAGGCGAACGCTGGCTACACCTTC. This codes for CASSLGQANAGYTF.

The chain recombines TRBV7-8 with TRBJ1-3; 7 nucleotides match TRBD1. Germline CDR1 and CDR2: SGHVS and FQNEAQ. J lost 0 bases, V lost 2 bases, and 10 bases had no gene match. The CDR3 runs to 18 residues. For the CDR3, the DNA is TGTGCCAGCAGCTTAAGGGGGCAGGGGGGAGCCTCTGGAAACACCATATATTTT. Translation gives CASSLRGQGGASGNTIYF.

The chain has TRBV19 and TRBJ1-2; weak D call: TRBD1 (6 bases). V was cut by 3 bases and J by 5 bases, with 16 bases left in between. The CDR3 consists of 15 residues. Germline CDR1 LNHDA, CDR2 SQIVND (reference sequence). In nucleotides, the CDR3 is TGTGCCAGTAGTATCGGGGGGGCGCTTTCTTATGGCTACACCTTC. Protein: CASSIGGALSYGYTF.

This chain uses TRBV4-1 with TRBJ2-7, with TRBD2 as a possible D gene (5 bases). V dropped 0 bases and J dropped 9 bases, with 18 bases sitting between them. The CDR3 runs 15 residues. The germline V gene has CDR1 MGHRA and CDR2 YSYEKL. Written as DNA, the CDR3 is TGCGCCAGCAGCCAAGAGGGGAGTAGGTTAGAAGTGCAGTACTTC. As protein: CASSQEGSRLEVQYF.